The entry below describes one T cell receptor (beta chain). J was trimmed by 7 bases and V by 1 base; bases with no gene match: 6. In germline, CDR1 is SGHNT, CDR2 YYREEE (reference sequence). The CDR3 is 16 amino acids. Assay used: immunoSEQ multiplex PCR; TCRdb lists only in-frame clones, some missing. The table shows tens of thousands of clones, with 73% occurring only once. This sample stems from a study of radiotherapy plus CTLA-4 blockade in lung cancer. Study-level information: Objective responses emerged in under 20% of patients, and about 30% attained disease control.

J is TRBJ2-1 and V is TRBV5-4; 12 nucleotides match TRBD1. The sequenced sample was peripheral blood, obtained from a patient treated with radiotherapy plus ipilimumab. The source is a human donor with non-small cell lung cancer who had a complete response to radiotherapy plus ipilimumab. CDR3 region: CASSLPGQGASNEQFF. In nucleotides, the CDR3 is TGTGCCAGCAGCTTGCCGGGACAGGGGGCAAGTAATGAGCAGTTCTTC.